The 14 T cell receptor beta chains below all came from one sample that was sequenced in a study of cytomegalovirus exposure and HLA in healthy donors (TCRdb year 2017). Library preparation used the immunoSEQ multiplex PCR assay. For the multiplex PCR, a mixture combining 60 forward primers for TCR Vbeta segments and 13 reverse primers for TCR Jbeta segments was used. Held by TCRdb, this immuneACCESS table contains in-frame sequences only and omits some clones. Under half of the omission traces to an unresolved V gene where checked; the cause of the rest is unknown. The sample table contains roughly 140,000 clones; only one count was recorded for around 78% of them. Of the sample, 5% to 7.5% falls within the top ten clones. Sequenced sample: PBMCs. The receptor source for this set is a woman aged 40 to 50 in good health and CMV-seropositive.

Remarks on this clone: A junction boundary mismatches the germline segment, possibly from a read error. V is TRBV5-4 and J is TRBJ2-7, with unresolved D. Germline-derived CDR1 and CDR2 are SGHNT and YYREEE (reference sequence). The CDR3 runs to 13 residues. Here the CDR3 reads CASSLDYSSEQYF. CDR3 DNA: TGTGCCAGCAGCTTGGACTATTCCTCCGAGCAGTACTTC.

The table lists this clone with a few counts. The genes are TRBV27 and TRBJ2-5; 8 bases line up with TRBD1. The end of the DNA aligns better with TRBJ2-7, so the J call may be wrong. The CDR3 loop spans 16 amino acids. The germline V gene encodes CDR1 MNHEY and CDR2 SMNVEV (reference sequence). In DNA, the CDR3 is TGTGCCAGCAGTCGCAGGGGGCCGGAGGGCCCATACGAGCAGTACTTC. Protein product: CASSRRGPEGPYEQYF.

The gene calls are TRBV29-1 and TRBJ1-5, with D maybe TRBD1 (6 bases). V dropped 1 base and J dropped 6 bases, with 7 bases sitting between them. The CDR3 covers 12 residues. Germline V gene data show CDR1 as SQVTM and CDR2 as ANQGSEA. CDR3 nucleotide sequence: TGCAGCGTTGAAGTAGGGGGTCAGCCCCAGCATTTT. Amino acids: CSVEVGGQPQHF.

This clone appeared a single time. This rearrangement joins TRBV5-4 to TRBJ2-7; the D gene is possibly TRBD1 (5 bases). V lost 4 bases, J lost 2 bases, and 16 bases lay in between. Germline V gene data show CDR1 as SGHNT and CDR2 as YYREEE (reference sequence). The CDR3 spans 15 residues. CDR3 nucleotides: TGTGCCAGCAGCGACGGGTCGGGCAGGGCCTACGAGCAGTACTTC. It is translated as CASSDGSGRAYEQYF.

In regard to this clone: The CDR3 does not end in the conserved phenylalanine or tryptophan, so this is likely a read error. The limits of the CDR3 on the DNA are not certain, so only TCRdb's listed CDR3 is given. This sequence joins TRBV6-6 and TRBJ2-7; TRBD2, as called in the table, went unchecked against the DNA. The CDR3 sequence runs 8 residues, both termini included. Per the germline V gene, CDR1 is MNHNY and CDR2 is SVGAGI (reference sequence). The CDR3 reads CASTALSS.

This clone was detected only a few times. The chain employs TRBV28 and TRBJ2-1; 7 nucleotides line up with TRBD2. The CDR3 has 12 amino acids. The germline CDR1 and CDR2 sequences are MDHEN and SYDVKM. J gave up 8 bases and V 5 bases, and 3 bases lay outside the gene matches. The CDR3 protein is CASSRTRDEQFF. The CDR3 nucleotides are TGTGCCAGCAGTCGGACTAGAGATGAGCAGTTCTTC.

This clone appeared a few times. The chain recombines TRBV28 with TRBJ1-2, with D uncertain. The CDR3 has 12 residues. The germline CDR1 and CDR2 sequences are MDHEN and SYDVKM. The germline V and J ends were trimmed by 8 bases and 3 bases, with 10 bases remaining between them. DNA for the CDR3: TGTGCCAGCGAGGCGAGGGACTATGGCTACACCTTC. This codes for CASEARDYGYTF.

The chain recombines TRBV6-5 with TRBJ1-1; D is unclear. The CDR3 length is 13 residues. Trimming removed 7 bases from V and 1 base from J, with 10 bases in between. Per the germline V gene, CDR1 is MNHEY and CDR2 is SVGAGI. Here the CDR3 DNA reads TGTGCCAGCAAACTACGGCAGAACACTGAAGCTTTCTTT. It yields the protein CASKLRQNTEAFF.

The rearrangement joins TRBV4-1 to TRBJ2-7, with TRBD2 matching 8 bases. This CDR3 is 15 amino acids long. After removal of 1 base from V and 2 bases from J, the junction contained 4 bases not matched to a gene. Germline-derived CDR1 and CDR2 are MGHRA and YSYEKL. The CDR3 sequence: CASSQVAGQAYEQYF. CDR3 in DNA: TGCGCCAGCAGCCAAGTAGCGGGACAAGCCTACGAGCAGTACTTC.

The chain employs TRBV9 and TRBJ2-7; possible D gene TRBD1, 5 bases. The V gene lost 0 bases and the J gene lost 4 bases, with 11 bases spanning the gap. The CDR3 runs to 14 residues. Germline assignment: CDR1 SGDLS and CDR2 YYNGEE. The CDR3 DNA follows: TGTGCCAGCAGCGTAGGTGGCAGGGCGTACGAGCAGTACTTC. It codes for CASSVGGRAYEQYF.

CDR3 loop: CASSLEFTVSTSYEQYF. CDR3 bases: TGTGCCAGCAGCTTAGAGTTTACAGTCAGTACCTCCTACGAGCAGTACTTC. The chain recombines TRBV7-8 with TRBJ2-7; no clear D gene. With 1 base removed from V and 0 bases from J, the gap between germline ends came to 16 bases. CDR3 size: 17 residues. Germline-derived CDR1 and CDR2 are SGHVS and FQNEAQ.

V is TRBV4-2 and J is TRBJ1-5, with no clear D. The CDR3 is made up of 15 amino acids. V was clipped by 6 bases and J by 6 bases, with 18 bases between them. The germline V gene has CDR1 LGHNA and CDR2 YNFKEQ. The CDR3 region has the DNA TGTGCCAGCAGTCCGGACCCTCGGAGGAGTCAGCCCCAGCATTTT. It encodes CASSPDPRRSQPQHF.

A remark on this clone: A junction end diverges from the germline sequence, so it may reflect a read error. Written as DNA, the CDR3 is TGTGCCAGCAGCCAATTTAAGGGAGGCCCTTACAATAAGCAGTTCTTC. This translates into CASSQFKGGPYNKQFF. The chain has TRBV4-2 and TRBJ2-1; D is possibly TRBD2 (6 bases). The CDR3 consists of 16 residues. Germline CDR1 LGHNA, CDR2 YNFKEQ.

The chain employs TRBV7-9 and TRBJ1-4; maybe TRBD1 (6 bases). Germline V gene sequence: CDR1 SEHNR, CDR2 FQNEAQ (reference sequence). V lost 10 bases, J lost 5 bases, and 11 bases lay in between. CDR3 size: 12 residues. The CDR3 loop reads CATRQENEKLFF. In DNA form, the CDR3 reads TGTGCCACCCGACAGGAGAATGAAAAACTGTTTTTT.